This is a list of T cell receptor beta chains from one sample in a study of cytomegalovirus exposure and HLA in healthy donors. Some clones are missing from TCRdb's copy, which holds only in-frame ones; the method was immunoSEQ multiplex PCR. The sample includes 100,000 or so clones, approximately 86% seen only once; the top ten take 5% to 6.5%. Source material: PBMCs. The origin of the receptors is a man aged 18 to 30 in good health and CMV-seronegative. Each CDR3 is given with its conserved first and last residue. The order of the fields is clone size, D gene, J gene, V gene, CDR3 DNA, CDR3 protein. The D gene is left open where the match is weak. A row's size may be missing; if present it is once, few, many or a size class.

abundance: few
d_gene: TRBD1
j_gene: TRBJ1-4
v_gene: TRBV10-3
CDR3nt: TGTGCCATCAGTGAACGGGACAGGGAGGGGGACGAAAAACTGTTTTTT
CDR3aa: CAISERDREGDEKLFF

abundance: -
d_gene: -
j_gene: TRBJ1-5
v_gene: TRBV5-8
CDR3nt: TGTGCCAGCAGTTCCCGCGGGGCCAGGCAGCCCCAGCATTTT
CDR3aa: CASSSRGARQPQHF

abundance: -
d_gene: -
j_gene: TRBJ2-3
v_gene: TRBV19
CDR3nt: TGTGCCAGTAGTATAGGGGCTCAACACACAGATACGCAGTATTTT
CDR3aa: CASSIGAQHTDTQYF

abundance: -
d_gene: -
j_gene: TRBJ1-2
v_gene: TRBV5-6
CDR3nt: TGTGCCAGCAGCTCAGACCACTTTAGGGGTCCCTACTATGGCTACACCTTC
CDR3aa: CASSSDHFRGPYYGYTF

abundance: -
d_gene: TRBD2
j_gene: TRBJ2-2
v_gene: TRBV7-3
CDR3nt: TGTGCCAGCAGCCTAACCAGCGGGAGGGAAACCGGGGAGCTGTTTTTT
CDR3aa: CASSLTSGRETGELFF

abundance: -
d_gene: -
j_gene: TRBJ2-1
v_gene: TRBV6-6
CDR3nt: TGTGCCAGCATCAAGAGCGGAGGGGACAATGAGCAGTTCTTC
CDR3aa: CASIKSGGDNEQFF

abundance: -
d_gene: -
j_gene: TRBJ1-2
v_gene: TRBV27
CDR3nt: TGTGCCAGCAGTCTGCGCGGCCCTATCAACTATGGCTACACCTTC
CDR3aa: CASSLRGPINYGYTF

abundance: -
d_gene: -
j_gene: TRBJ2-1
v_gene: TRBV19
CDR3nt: TGTGCCAGTAGATTATTGGAGGGCCGATATCATGAGCAGTTCTTC
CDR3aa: CASRLLEGRYHEQFF

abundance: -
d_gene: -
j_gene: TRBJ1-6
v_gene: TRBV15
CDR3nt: TGTGCCACCAGCGGGAGCAATAATTCACCCCTCCACTTT
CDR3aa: CATSGSNNSPLHF

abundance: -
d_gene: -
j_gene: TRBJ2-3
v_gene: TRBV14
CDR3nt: TGTGCCAGCAGCCCTCTTAGACAGGCCAATCGGGATACGCAGTATTTT
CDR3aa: CASSPLRQANRDTQYF

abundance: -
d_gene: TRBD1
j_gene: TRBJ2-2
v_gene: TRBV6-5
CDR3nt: TGTGCCAGCAGTACAGGGGGCGCCACCGGGGAGCTGTTTTTT
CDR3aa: CASSTGGATGELFF

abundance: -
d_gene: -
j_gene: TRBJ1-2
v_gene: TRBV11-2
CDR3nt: TGTGCCAGCAGCTTAGTTGTTGGGAGCGCTGGCTACACCTTC
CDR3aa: CASSLVVGSAGYTF

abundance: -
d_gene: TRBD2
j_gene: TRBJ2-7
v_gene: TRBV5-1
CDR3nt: TGCGCCAGCAGCTTGATAGGGAAGGGAGGGAAGTACTACGAGCAGTACTTC
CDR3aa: CASSLIGKGGKYYEQYF

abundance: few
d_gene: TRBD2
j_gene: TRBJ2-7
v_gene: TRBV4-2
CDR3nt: TGTGCCAGCAGCCAAGGTCTAGCGGGGACCTACGAGCAGTACTTC
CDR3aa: CASSQGLAGTYEQYF

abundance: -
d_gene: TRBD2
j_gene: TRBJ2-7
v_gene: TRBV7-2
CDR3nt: TGTGCCAGCAGCTTAGCAGCGCGGGAGGTCGCCCGGGACGAGCAGTACTTC
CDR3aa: CASSLAAREVARDEQYF

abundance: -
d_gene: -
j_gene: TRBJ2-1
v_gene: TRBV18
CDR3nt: TGTGCCAGCTCGCCGTCGAGCTCCTACAATGAGCAGTTCTTC
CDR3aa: CASSPSSSYNEQFF

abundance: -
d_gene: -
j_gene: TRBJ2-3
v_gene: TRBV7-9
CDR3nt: TGTGCCAGCAGCCATGCCGCGGGGTACACAGATACGCAGTATTTT
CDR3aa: CASSHAAGYTDTQYF

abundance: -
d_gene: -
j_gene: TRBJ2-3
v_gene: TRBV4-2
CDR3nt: TGTGCCAGCAGCCAAGATTACGGGAATACGCAGTATTTT
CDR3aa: CASSQDYGNTQYF

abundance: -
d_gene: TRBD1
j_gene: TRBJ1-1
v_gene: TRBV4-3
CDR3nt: TGCGCCAGCAGCCAACTTACAGGGGGGAACACTGAAGCTTTCTTT
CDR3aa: CASSQLTGGNTEAFF

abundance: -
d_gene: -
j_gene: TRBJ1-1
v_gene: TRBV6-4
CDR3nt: TGTGCCAGCAGTGACCGTAATACAGAGAACACTGAAGCTTTCTTT
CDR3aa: CASSDRNTENTEAFF

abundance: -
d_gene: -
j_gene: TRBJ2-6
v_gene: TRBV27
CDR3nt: TGTGCCAGCAGTTTACCGGGGGACGGGGCCAACGTCCTGACTTTC
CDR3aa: CASSLPGDGANVLTF

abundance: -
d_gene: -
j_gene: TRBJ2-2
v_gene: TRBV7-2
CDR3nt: TGTGCCAGCAGCCAGATCGCGGGGCACACCGGGGAGCTGTTTTTT
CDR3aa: CASSQIAGHTGELFF

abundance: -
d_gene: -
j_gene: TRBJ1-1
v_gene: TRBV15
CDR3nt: TGTGCCACCAGCAGAGATTACAGGATAATGAACACTGAAGCTTTCTTT
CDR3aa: CATSRDYRIMNTEAFF

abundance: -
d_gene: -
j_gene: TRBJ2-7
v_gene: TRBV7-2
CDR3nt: TGTGCCAGCAGCTCCCTGACAGGAGGTGACTCCTACGAGCAGTACTTC
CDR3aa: CASSSLTGGDSYEQYF

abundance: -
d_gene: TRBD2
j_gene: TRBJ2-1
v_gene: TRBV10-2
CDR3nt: TGCGCCAGCAGCCCGGGACTAGCGGGAGGCCAGTCCTACAATGAGCAGTTCTTC
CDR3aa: CASSPGLAGGQSYNEQFF

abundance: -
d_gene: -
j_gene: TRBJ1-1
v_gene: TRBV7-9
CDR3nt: TGTTCCAGCAAGACAGACACTGAAGCTTTCTTT
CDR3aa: CSSKTDTEAFF

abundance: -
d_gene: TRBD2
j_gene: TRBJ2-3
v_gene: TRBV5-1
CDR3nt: TGCGCCAGCAGCCTTGGACTAGCGGGAGGCCTACTCACAGATACGCAGTATTTT
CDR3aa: CASSLGLAGGLLTDTQYF

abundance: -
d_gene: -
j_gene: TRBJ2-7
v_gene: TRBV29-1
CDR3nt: TGCAGCGTCACAGGGTTATCCTACGAGCAGTACTTC
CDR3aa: CSVTGLSYEQYF

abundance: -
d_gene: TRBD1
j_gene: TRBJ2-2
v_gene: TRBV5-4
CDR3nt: TGTGCCAGCAGCCCGGCCGGGACAGGGGCGGGCGGGGAGCTGTTTTTT
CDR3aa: CASSPAGTGAGGELFF

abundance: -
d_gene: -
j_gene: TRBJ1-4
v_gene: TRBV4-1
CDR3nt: TGCGCCAGCAGCCCGTCCGGGGGGGGAGTGCGTGAAAAACTGTTTTTT
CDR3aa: CASSPSGGGVREKLFF

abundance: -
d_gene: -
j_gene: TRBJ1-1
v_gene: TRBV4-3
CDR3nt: TGCGCCAGCAGCCAAGACAGGGGCCCGGGCACTGAAGCTTTCTTT
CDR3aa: CASSQDRGPGTEAFF

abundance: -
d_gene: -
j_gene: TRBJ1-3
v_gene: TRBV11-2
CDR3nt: TGTGCCAGCAGCCTGGGCTGGGACAACTCTGGAAACACCATATATTTT
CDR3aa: CASSLGWDNSGNTIYF

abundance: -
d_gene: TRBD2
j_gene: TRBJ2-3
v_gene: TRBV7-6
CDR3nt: TGTGCCAGCAGCTTTAGCGGGGAAAGCACAGATACGCAGTATTTT
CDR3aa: CASSFSGESTDTQYF

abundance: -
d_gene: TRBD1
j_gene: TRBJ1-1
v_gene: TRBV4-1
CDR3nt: TGCGCCAGCAGCCACCAAGGGCCAGGGGGGTACACTGAAGCTTTCTTT
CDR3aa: CASSHQGPGGYTEAFF

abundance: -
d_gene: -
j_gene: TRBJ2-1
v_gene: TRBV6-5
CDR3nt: TGTGCCAGCAGTTTTAGAACGGAGAGGGATGAGCAGTTCTTC
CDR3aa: CASSFRTERDEQFF

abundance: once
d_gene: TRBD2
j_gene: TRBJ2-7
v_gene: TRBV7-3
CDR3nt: TGTGCCAGCAGCTTAATCTCTAGCGGGAGAAACGAGCAGTACTTC
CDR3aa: CASSLISSGRNEQYF

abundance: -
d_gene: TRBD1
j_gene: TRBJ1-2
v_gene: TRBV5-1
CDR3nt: TGCGCCAGCAGCCTCACGGGACAGGGGGCTAGGGGCTACACCTTC
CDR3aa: CASSLTGQGARGYTF

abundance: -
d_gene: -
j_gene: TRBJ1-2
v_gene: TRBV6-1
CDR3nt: TGTGCCAGCAGCCCCGCGGAAGGCTATGGCTACACCTTC
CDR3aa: CASSPAEGYGYTF

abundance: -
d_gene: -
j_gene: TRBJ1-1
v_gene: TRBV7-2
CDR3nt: TGTGCCAGCAGCTTTAAAGGGGGTGAAGCTTTCTTT
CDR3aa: CASSFKGGEAFF

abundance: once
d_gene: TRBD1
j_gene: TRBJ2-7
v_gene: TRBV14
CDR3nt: TGTGCCAGCAGTGGACAGGGGACGGGCGAGCAGTACTTC
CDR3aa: CASSGQGTGEQYF

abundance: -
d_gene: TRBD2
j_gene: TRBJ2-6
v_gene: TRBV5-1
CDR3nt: TGCGCCAGCAGCTTTCCGGGGGGGAAGCGTGGGGCCAACGTCCTGACTTTC
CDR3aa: CASSFPGGKRGANVLTF

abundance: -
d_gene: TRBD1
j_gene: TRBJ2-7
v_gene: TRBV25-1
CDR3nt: TGTGCCAGCGGAGGATGGGACAGGCCATCCTACGAGCAGTACTTC
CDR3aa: CASGGWDRPSYEQYF

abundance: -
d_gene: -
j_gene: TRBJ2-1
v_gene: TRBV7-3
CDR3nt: TGTGCCAGCAGCGGAGGGCGCTCCTACAATGAGCAGTTCTTC
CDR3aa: CASSGGRSYNEQFF

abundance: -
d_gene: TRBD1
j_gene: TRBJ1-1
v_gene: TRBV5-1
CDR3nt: TGCGCCAGCAGCTCCCCCAGACAGGGGAGTGAAGCTTTCTTT
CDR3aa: CASSSPRQGSEAFF

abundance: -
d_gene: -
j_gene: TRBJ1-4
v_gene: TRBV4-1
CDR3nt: TGCGCCAGCAGCCAAGCCCCAGGGGAAAAACTGTTTTTT
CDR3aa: CASSQAPGEKLFF

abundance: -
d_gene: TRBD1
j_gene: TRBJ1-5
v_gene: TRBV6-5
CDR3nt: TGTGCCAGCAGTTACTCGGAGGGGGCTCAGCCCCAGCATTTT
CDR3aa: CASSYSEGAQPQHF

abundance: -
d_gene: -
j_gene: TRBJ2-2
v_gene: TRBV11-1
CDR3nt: TGTGCCAGCAGCCGGCTAGAGATCAACACCGGGGAGCTGTTTTTT
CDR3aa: CASSRLEINTGELFF

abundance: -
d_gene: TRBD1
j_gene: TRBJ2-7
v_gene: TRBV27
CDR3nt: TGTGCCAGCAGTTTAAGTTGGGGGACAGGGTCACACGAGCAGTACTTC
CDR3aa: CASSLSWGTGSHEQYF

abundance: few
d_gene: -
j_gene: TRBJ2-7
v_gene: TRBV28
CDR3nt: TGTGCCAGCAGTTCACACTACGAGCAGTACTTC
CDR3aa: CASSSHYEQYF

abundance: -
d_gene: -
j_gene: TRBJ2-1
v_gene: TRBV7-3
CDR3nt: TGTGCCAGCAGCGGCAGCTCCTACAATGAGCAGTTCTTC
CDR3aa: CASSGSSYNEQFF

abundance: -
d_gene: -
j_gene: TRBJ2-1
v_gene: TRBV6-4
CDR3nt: TGTGCCAGCAGTGACAGGGAGAGTGAGCAGTTCTTC
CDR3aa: CASSDRESEQFF

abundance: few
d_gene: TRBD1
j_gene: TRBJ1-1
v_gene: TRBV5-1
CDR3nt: TGCGCCAGCAGCCCTGACAGGGCAGGCGCTGAAGCTTTCTTT
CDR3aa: CASSPDRAGAEAFF

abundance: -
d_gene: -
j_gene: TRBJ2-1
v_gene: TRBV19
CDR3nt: TGTGCCAGTGTAATTAGGGGAGGCTCTTACAATGAGCAGTTCTTC
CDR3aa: CASVIRGGSYNEQFF

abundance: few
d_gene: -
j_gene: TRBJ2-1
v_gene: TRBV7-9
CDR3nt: TGTGCCAGCAGCATTGGGACTTCTTACAATGAGCAGTTCTTC
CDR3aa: CASSIGTSYNEQFF

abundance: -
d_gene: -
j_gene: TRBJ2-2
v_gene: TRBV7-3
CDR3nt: TGTGCCAGCAGCCCCGAGGCAACAACCGGGGAGCTGTTTTTT
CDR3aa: CASSPEATTGELFF

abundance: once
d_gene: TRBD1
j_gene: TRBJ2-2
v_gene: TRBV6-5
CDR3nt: TGTGCCAGCGCCTACAGGGGTGGCACCGGGGAGCTGTTTTTT
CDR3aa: CASAYRGGTGELFF

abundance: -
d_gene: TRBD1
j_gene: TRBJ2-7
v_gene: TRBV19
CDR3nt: TGTGCCAGTAGTATTGGGGGACAGATCTACGAGCAGTACTTC
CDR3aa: CASSIGGQIYEQYF

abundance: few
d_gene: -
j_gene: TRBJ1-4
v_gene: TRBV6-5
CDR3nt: TGTGCCAGCAGTTATTGGGGGAGGGACGGAGAAAAACTGTTTTTT
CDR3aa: CASSYWGRDGEKLFF

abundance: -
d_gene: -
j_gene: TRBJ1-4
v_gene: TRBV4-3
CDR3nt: TGCGCCAGCAGCCAAGTAATTGCACGGTTGAATGAAAAACTGTTTTTT
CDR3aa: CASSQVIARLNEKLFF

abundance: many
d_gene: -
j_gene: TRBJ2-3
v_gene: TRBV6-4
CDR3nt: TGTGCCAGCAGTGACGGGAGCGCTAGCACAGATACGCAGTATTTT
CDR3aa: CASSDGSASTDTQYF